The T cell receptor beta chain under discussion was sequenced for a study of memory CD4+ T cells and cytomegalovirus serostatus. As for the study in general: This sample comes from healthy Belgian adults, about nine CMV seropositive, approximately 23 seronegative.

Sequencing was performed with immunoSEQ multiplex PCR; in TCRdb, only in-frame clones are kept and a portion is missing. The table lists over 40,000 clones, 79% of them singletons, with 0.65% to 0.85% in the top ten. The sort gate was single viable CD3+CD4+CD8-CD45RO+ cells for memory CD4+ T cells. The CDR3 runs 14 residues. Germline trimming cut 6 bases from V and 5 bases from J; bases unmatched to any gene: 9. Germline CDR1 is MNHNY and CDR2 is SVGAGI (reference sequence). The source is an adult in good health and CMV-seronegative. The gene calls are TRBV6-6 and TRBJ1-1; 7 bases agree with TRBD1. Sequenced material: memory CD4+ T cells from blood. This CDR3 is CASSSHRGGTEAFF. The CDR3 DNA sequence: TGTGCCAGCAGCTCCCACAGGGGAGGAACTGAAGCTTTCTTT.